This T cell receptor (beta chain) was profiled in a study of Ad26.COV2.S vaccination and SARS-CoV-2 variants. Study-level information: A COV1001 Ad26.COV2.S trial-arm participant provided the sample. General study results and limits: After vaccination, substantial breadth of spike-specific CD8+ and CD4+ responses was reported. Vaccinated and placebo-treated recipients had similar non-spike TCR breadth.

The treatment denotes: around 19 received Ad26.COV2.S at low or high dose, single or two shots; roughly 5 received placebo; per-sample allocation not given. Collection of the samples took place on day 63 after the first injection of vaccine or placebo. Adults aged 18-55 years in Boston included the donor. Turning to this clone: Its matching antigen is unknown.

This CDR3 spans 15 amino acids. Germline CDR1 and CDR2: SGHRS and YFSETQ. V was trimmed by 0 bases and J by 1 base, leaving 10 bases between them. Using immunoSEQ multiplex PCR, the repertoire was profiled, and TCRdb retains in-frame clones only, with some absent. The table includes 200,000 to 250,000 clones, 85% to 90% detected once. The material sequenced was peripheral blood, taken in a trial of Ad26.COV2.S vaccine versus placebo. This TCR was recovered from a person between 18 and 60 years old who received the Ad26.COV2.S COVID-19 vaccine or a placebo. The chain links TRBV5-1 to TRBJ1-1; perhaps TRBD1 as D (6 bases). The CDR3 coding sequence is TGCGCCAGCAGCTTGGGAGGAGGGGGGAACACTGAAGCTTTCTTT. Translated, it gives CASSLGGGGNTEAFF. The full variable domain, with the rest looked up from reference TRBV5-1 and TRBJ1-1, is KAGVTQTPRYLIKTRGQQVTLSCSPISGHRSVSWYQQTPGQGLQFLFEYFSETQRNKGNFPGRFSGRQFSNSRSEMNVSTLELGDSALYLCASSLGGGGNTEAFFGQGTRLTVV.